Shown below are 28 T cell receptor beta chains from a single sample sequenced in a study of post-analysis software for immune sequencing data. Their antigen targets remain unknown. Study-level results: A handful of TRBV segments were significantly more frequent in patients than in controls. TRBV5-6, TRBV5-1 and TRBV20-1 were among these segments.

Included in the TCR beta cDNA libraries were unique molecular identifiers. TCRdb passed the PCR reads through MiXCR, listing each CDR3 protein once. The data contain fewer than 850,000 distinct CDR3 sequences, just over 45% of them singletons. Sample: blood. Receptors originate from a girl under 18 with multiple sclerosis.

In nucleotides, the CDR3 is TGCAGTCTGAAAGGCGGGAGTGGATTGTCAGATACGCAGTATTTT. Translating gives CSLKGGSGLSDTQYF. This chain uses TRBV20-1 with TRBJ2-3; TRBD2 matches at 7 bases. Looked up from germline, CDR1 is DFQATT and CDR2 is SNEGSKA (reference sequence). J gave up 4 bases and V 8 bases, and 15 bases lay outside the gene matches. The CDR3 totals 15 residues.

This clonotype was recorded a few times. The chain has TRBV20-1 and TRBJ2-3; 10 bases fit TRBD2. The germline CDR1 and CDR2 sequences are DFQATT and SNEGSKA (reference sequence). Trimming took 4 bases from V and 0 from J; bases not matched to a gene: 10. The CDR3 runs to 17 residues. The CDR3 DNA reads as TGCAGTGCTAACCTTTTCCCGACTAGCGGGAGCACAGATACGCAGTATTTT. Encoded protein: CSANLFPTSGSTDTQYF.

In its sample, this clonotype was seen a few times. The J gene is TRBJ1-2, the V gene TRBV6-5; D is uncertain. The V gene's germline CDR1 is MNHEY and CDR2 SVGAGI. The CDR3 totals 18 residues. Trimming shortened V by 3 bases and J by 4 bases, and 24 bases separated the two germline ends. The CDR3 is CASSYSVGSAGSVYGYTF. CDR3 in DNA: TGTGCCAGCAGTTATAGTGTCGGGTCCGCCGGGTCGGTCTATGGCTACACCTTC.

V gene TRBV6-4 combines with J gene TRBJ2-1; D is unclear. The CDR3 loop spans 14 amino acids. The germline V and J ends were trimmed by 6 bases and 5 bases, with 14 bases remaining between them. Germline assignment: CDR1 MRHNA and CDR2 SNTAGT. The CDR3 reads CASRNDHTNNEQFF. CDR3 coding DNA: TGTGCCAGCAGAAACGACCATACCAACAATGAGCAGTTCTTC.

The CDR3 sequence is CASSVGGSPSYEQYF. CDR3 bases: TGTGCCAGCAGCGTAGGGGGGTCGCCTTCCTACGAGCAGTACTTC. The chain has TRBV9 and TRBJ2-7; D is perhaps TRBD1 or TRBD2 (5 bases each). The CDR3 is 15 residues long. Germline values: CDR1 SGDLS, CDR2 YYNGEE. Trimming shortened V by 0 bases and J by 1 base, and 11 bases separated the two germline ends.

The chain has TRBV7-9 and TRBJ1-2; D might be TRBD1 (6 bases). This CDR3 is built from 13 residues. Germline-derived CDR1 and CDR2 are SEHNR and FQNEAQ (reference sequence). The V end was cut by 5 bases, the J end by 6 bases, with 13 bases between. The CDR3 protein is CASSLRGIHGYTF. CDR3 nucleotides: TGTGCCAGCAGCCTCAGGGGTATTCATGGCTACACCTTC.

The chain recombines TRBV10-3 with TRBJ2-1; TRBD2 matches 13 bases. V was clipped by 6 bases and J by 2 bases; unmatched bases: 4. CDR3 length: 16 amino acids. Germline CDR1 is ENHRY and CDR2 is SYGVKD. The CDR3 sequence: CAISTGTSGTYNEQFF. The CDR3 region has the DNA TGTGCCATCAGCACCGGGACTAGCGGGACCTACAATGAGCAGTTCTTC.

This rearrangement joins TRBV20-1 to TRBJ2-1; 7 bases are shared with TRBD2. The CDR3 is 17 amino acids. With V trimmed by 1 base and J by 3 bases, 12 bases remained unmatched. The germline V gene encodes CDR1 DFQATT and CDR2 SNEGSKA (reference sequence). The CDR3: CSARAAGGSVLYNEQFF. The CDR3 DNA is TGCAGTGCTAGAGCGGCGGGCGGGAGCGTCCTCTACAATGAGCAGTTCTTC.

This clonotype has only a few counts. This sequence joins TRBV6-1 and TRBJ2-3; tentatively, D is TRBD1 or TRBD2 (5 bases each). Trimming took 6 bases from V and 1 from J, leaving 20 bases between them. Germline loops: CDR1 MNHNS, CDR2 SASEGT. The length of the CDR3 is 17 residues. The CDR3 is CASSGEGTYPGTDTQYF. The CDR3 DNA sequence: TGTGCCAGCAGCGGTGAGGGGACCTACCCGGGCACAGATACGCAGTATTTT.

The chain combines TRBV5-1 with TRBJ2-7, with D possibly matching TRBD2 (5 bases). The CDR3 runs 14 residues. CDR1 is SGHRS, CDR2 YFSETQ, per germline. Trimming stripped 6 bases from V and 5 bases from J, with 18 bases between. CDR3: CASTSQLPGDEQYF. DNA for the CDR3: TGCGCCAGCACTAGCCAGCTACCCGGGGACGAGCAGTACTTC. The variable domain in full, completed from reference TRBV5-1 and TRBJ2-7, reads KAGVTQTPRYLIKTRGQQVTLSCSPISGHRSVSWYQQTPGQGLQFLFEYFSETQRNKGNFPGRFSGRQFSNSRSEMNVSTLELGDSALYLCASTSQLPGDEQYFGPGTRLTVT.

This clonotype was seen more than once but under ten times. The chain links TRBV3-1 to TRBJ2-7; the match to TRBD2 covers 7 bases. The germline CDR1 and CDR2 sequences are LGHDT and YNNKEL (reference sequence). The V and J ends lost 1 base and 6 bases, in that order; junction bases with no gene match: 12. This CDR3 is built from 16 residues. For the CDR3, the DNA is TGTGCCAGCAGCCAAGCCCGGGACTATCCCTCCCTCGAGCAGTACTTC. Protein sequence: CASSQARDYPSLEQYF.

V and J are TRBV12-3 or TRBV12-4 and TRBJ2-1; D is possibly TRBD2 (6 bases). CDR3 size: 14 residues. Trimming stripped 3 bases from V and 8 bases from J, with 14 bases between. In DNA, the CDR3 is TGTGCCAGCAGTTTTACGGGGGTGGTCGATGAGCAGTTCTTC. It yields the protein CASSFTGVVDEQFF.

There are a few counts of this clonotype. The rearrangement links TRBV10-3 to TRBJ1-1; unclear D gene. V lost 4 bases to trimming and J lost 7 bases, with 13 bases between them. The germline gives CDR1 ENHRY, CDR2 SYGVKD. This CDR3 region has 13 residues. The CDR3 DNA reads TGTGCCATCAGTGTAAAAAGGGAGAGTGAAGCTTTCTTT. Encoded protein: CAISVKRESEAFF.

This clonotype was observed a few times. The chain recombines TRBV12-3 or TRBV12-4 with TRBJ2-3; D remains unclear. The V gene lost 1 base and the J gene lost 1 base, with 6 bases spanning the gap. The CDR3 has 14 residues. The DNA for the CDR3 is TGTGCCAGCAGTTTAGAACTCCGCACAGATACGCAGTATTTT. Translating it yields CASSLELRTDTQYF.

This clonotype was detected only a few times. The chain recombines TRBV28 with TRBJ1-1; TRBD1 aligns across 7 bases. CDR3 length: 16 amino acids. Germline V gives CDR1 MDHEN, CDR2 SYDVKM. Trimming removed 6 bases from V and 6 bases from J; junction bases left unmatched: 16. CDR3 region: CASRLWGPRGGAEAFF. In DNA form, the CDR3 reads TGTGCCAGCAGACTATGGGGGCCCCGAGGGGGCGCTGAAGCTTTCTTT.

The chain recombines TRBV29-1 with TRBJ1-4; no definite D call. V lost 7 bases to trimming and J lost 0 bases, with 6 bases between them. This CDR3 is 12 amino acids long. Per germline, CDR1 SQVTM and CDR2 ANQGSEA. The CDR3 here is CSASATNEKLFF. In nucleotides, the CDR3 is TGCAGCGCTTCAGCAACTAATGAAAAACTGTTTTTT.

The V gene is TRBV7-2, the J gene TRBJ2-5, with TRBD2 as a possible D gene (7 bases). The CDR3 loop spans 16 amino acids. The V gene's germline CDR1 is SGHTA and CDR2 FQGNSA. Trimming removed 5 bases at V and 11 bases at J, with 27 bases between. CDR3 loop: CASSPPRGRGYNEQYF. The CDR3, as DNA: TGTGCCAGCAGCCCCCCCCGAGGGAGGGGGTACAATGAGCAGTACTTC.

This clonotype was counted between two and nine times. The V gene is TRBV20-1, the J gene TRBJ1-2, with TRBD1 as a possible D gene (5 bases). V shed 2 bases and J shed 2 bases, with 12 bases lying between them. Germline loops: CDR1 DFQATT, CDR2 SNEGSKA (reference sequence). The CDR3 spans 14 residues. The DNA for the CDR3 is TGCAGTGCTAGATACCTACAGGACAACTATGGCTACACCTTC. Protein: CSARYLQDNYGYTF.

The V call is TRBV7-9, the J call TRBJ2-3; 10 nucleotides agree with TRBD1. CDR1 is SEHNR and CDR2 is FQNEAQ in the germline V gene (reference sequence). Unmatched junction bases numbered 8, after V lost 5 bases and J lost 6 bases. This CDR3 has 15 amino acids. The CDR3: CASSPRTGGRDTQYF. The DNA for the CDR3 is TGTGCCAGCAGCCCCCGGACAGGGGGTCGGGATACGCAGTATTTT. Supplemented by reference TRBV7-9 and TRBJ2-3, the full variable domain reads DTGVSQNPRHKITKRGQNVTFRCDPISEHNRLYWYRQTLGQGPEFLTYFQNEAQLEKSRLLSDRFSAERPKGSFSTLEIQRTEQGDSAMYLCASSPRTGGRDTQYFGPGTRLTVL.

The V and J genes are TRBV7-9 and TRBJ2-4; D gene uncertain. This CDR3 contains 16 residues. Germline CDR1 and CDR2: SEHNR and FQNEAQ (reference sequence). V lost 3 bases and J lost 1, with 13 bases in between. This CDR3 is CASSLNGGWAKNIQYF. The CDR3 nucleotides read TGTGCCAGCAGCTTGAACGGCGGTTGGGCCAAAAACATTCAGTACTTC.

V and J are TRBV20-1 and TRBJ2-4, with D possibly being TRBD2 (5 bases). Judging by the DNA end, TRBJ2-7 fits better; the J call may be wrong. CDR3 length equals 13 residues. Looked up from germline, CDR1 is DFQATT and CDR2 is SNEGSKA (reference sequence). CDR3 amino acids: CSARAGWRTEQYF. The CDR3 region has the DNA TGCAGTGCTAGAGCCGGTTGGAGGACCGAGCAGTACTTC.

V and J are TRBV27 and TRBJ2-3, with unresolved D. The germline V gene encodes CDR1 MNHEY and CDR2 SMNVEV (reference sequence). Trimming stripped 3 bases from V and 6 bases from J, with 13 bases between. The length of the CDR3 is 14 residues. CDR3 amino acids: CASSFSATADTQYF. CDR3 bases: TGTGCCAGCAGTTTTAGTGCGACCGCGGATACGCAGTATTTT.

Comments on this clonotype: The junction departs from germline at one end; a sequencing error may be responsible. The chain combines TRBV29-1 with TRBJ2-1, with D uncertain. Germline CDR1 SQVTM, CDR2 ANQGSEA. The CDR3 runs 13 residues. In DNA, the CDR3 is TGCAGCGTCTCAGTGAGCTCCTACAATGAGCAGGTCTTC. It codes for CSVSVSSYNEQVF.

The chain employs TRBV7-9 and TRBJ2-4, with a weak D call TRBD2 (6 bases). The DNA matches TRBJ2-7 better at its end, which makes the J call doubtful. Germline V gene sequence: CDR1 SEHNR, CDR2 FQNEAQ (reference sequence). The CDR3 length is 14 residues. The CDR3 loop reads CASSLSSGPYEQYF. DNA for the CDR3: TGTGCCAGCAGCTTAAGTAGCGGACCCTACGAGCAGTACTTC.

This clonotype came up a few times. V gene TRBV6-2 or TRBV6-3 combines with J gene TRBJ1-5; unclear D gene. Trimming shortened V by 6 bases and J by 7 bases, and 16 bases separated the two germline ends. Germline CDR1 and CDR2: MNHEY and SVGEGT. This CDR3 has 14 residues. DNA of the CDR3: TGTGCCAGCAGGCCTCTCCCGGTAGGACAGCCCCAGCATTTT. Translating gives CASRPLPVGQPQHF.

With regard to this clonotype: At one boundary the junction diverges from the germline segment, which might be a read error. The V gene is TRBV7-8, the J gene TRBJ1-2; a weak D match, TRBD1 (5 bases). CDR3 length: 14 amino acids. Germline loops: CDR1 SGHVS, CDR2 FQNEAQ. In nucleotides, the CDR3 is TGTGCCAGCAGTCCAGGGTTGTCTAACTATGGCCACACCTTC. Translation gives CASSPGLSNYGHTF.

This clonotype came up a few times. This sequence joins TRBV20-1 and TRBJ2-5, with D perhaps matching TRBD1 (5 bases). This CDR3 region has 12 residues. Germline-derived CDR1 and CDR2 are DFQATT and SNEGSKA (reference sequence). V lost 6 bases and J 2 bases, leaving 10 bases between the germline ends. CDR3 nucleotide sequence: TGCAGTGCGCCGACAGTTCAAGAGACCCAGTACTTC. Translation: CSAPTVQETQYF.

This clonotype came up once. The chain recombines TRBV10-3 with TRBJ2-7; D gene ambiguous. The CDR3 runs 18 residues. Germline V gene data show CDR1 as ENHRY and CDR2 as SYGVKD. The V and J ends lost 0 bases and 3 bases respectively, with 21 bases between them. As DNA, the CDR3 is TGTGCCATCAGTGAGTCGATTTCTCGGGTCCCATCTGACTACGAGCAGTACTTC. Residues: CAISESISRVPSDYEQYF.